The rows below give T cell receptor beta chains drawn from one sample of a study of vaccination effects on CD4 cells after COVID-19. The table came from immunoSEQ multiplex PCR; TCRdb's copy has only in-frame clones and leaves some out. The profile covers around 46,000 clones, with over 60% appearing a single time and more than 13% taken by the ten largest. What these receptors recognize is not known. Source: CD4+ T cells from PBMCs cultured with HCoV-OC43 spike peptides, taken after COVID-19 vaccination. These TCRs come from a human donor who received a COVID-19 vaccine. The CDR3 runs from the conserved cysteine through the conserved F or W. The order of the fields is clone size, V gene, J gene, D gene, CDR3 protein, CDR3 DNA. The D gene is left open where the match is weak. Where a row states a size, it is once, few, many or the class of an expanded clone; other rows omit it.

clone size: .
V gene: TRBV5-6
J gene: TRBJ2-7
D gene: .
CDR3 protein: CASSWTASYEQYF
CDR3 DNA: TGTGCCAGCAGCTGGACGGCGTCCTACGAGCAGTACTTC

clone size: .
V gene: TRBV30
J gene: TRBJ2-3
D gene: .
CDR3 protein: CAWSPPPVVFGTDTQYF
CDR3 DNA: TGTGCCTGGAGTCCACCTCCCGTTGTTTTTGGCACAGATACGCAGTATTTT

clone size: .
V gene: TRBV29-1
J gene: TRBJ2-7
D gene: .
CDR3 protein: CSVGADPSYEQYF
CDR3 DNA: TGCAGCGTTGGCGCAGACCCGAGCTACGAGCAGTACTTC

clone size: .
V gene: TRBV18
J gene: TRBJ1-6
D gene: .
CDR3 protein: CASSLSATNSPLHF
CDR3 DNA: TGTGCCAGCTCACTTTCGGCCACCAATTCACCCCTCCACTTT

clone size: .
V gene: TRBV18
J gene: TRBJ1-3
D gene: .
CDR3 protein: CASSPSPVGNSGNTIYF
CDR3 DNA: TGTGCCAGCTCACCATCACCAGTCGGGAACTCTGGAAACACCATATATTTT

clone size: once
V gene: TRBV18
J gene: TRBJ2-5
D gene: .
CDR3 protein: CASSPVGSETQYF
CDR3 DNA: TGTGCCAGCTCACCTGTGGGGAGTGAGACCCAGTACTTC

clone size: .
V gene: TRBV5-1
J gene: TRBJ2-1
D gene: .
CDR3 protein: CASSLGGGSYNEQFF
CDR3 DNA: TGCGCCAGCAGCTTGGGAGGGGGATCCTACAATGAGCAGTTCTTC

clone size: .
V gene: TRBV6-5
J gene: TRBJ1-2
D gene: TRBD1
CDR3 protein: CASSRQGVVGYTF
CDR3 DNA: TGTGCCAGCAGTCGACAGGGAGTGGTTGGCTACACCTTC

clone size: .
V gene: TRBV19
J gene: TRBJ1-3
D gene: TRBD1
CDR3 protein: CASSEASHQGAGNTIYF
CDR3 DNA: TGTGCCAGTAGCGAAGCTTCCCACCAGGGGGCTGGAAACACCATATATTTT

clone size: .
V gene: TRBV27
J gene: TRBJ1-6
D gene: .
CDR3 protein: CASSPLDSPLHF
CDR3 DNA: TGTGCCAGCAGTCCCCTTGATTCACCCCTCCACTTT

clone size: .
V gene: TRBV6-5
J gene: TRBJ1-2
D gene: TRBD1
CDR3 protein: CASKTGPGYGYTF
CDR3 DNA: TGTGCCAGCAAGACAGGGCCTGGCTATGGCTACACCTTC

clone size: .
V gene: TRBV2
J gene: TRBJ2-2
D gene: .
CDR3 protein: CASSVIAERVNTGELFF
CDR3 DNA: TGTGCCAGCAGTGTTATCGCGGAAAGGGTGAACACCGGGGAGCTGTTTTTT

clone size: .
V gene: TRBV18
J gene: TRBJ1-1
D gene: TRBD1
CDR3 protein: CASSQLDRGGTEAFF
CDR3 DNA: TGTGCCAGCTCACAACTCGACAGGGGGGGAACTGAAGCTTTCTTT

clone size: .
V gene: TRBV19
J gene: TRBJ2-7
D gene: .
CDR3 protein: CASSIGGAGTYEQYF
CDR3 DNA: TGTGCCAGTAGTATAGGGGGCGCGGGAACCTACGAGCAGTACTTC

clone size: medium-sized
V gene: TRBV5-1
J gene: TRBJ2-3
D gene: .
CDR3 protein: CASSLTGVTDTQYF
CDR3 DNA: TGCGCCAGCAGCTTAACGGGGGTCACAGATACGCAGTATTTT

clone size: .
V gene: TRBV5-1
J gene: TRBJ1-4
D gene: TRBD1
CDR3 protein: CASSLELQGGVEKLFF
CDR3 DNA: TGCGCCAGCAGCTTGGAGCTTCAGGGGGGGGTTGAAAAACTGTTTTTT

clone size: once
V gene: TRBV5-1
J gene: TRBJ2-7
D gene: TRBD1
CDR3 protein: CASSSGTGFSEQYF
CDR3 DNA: TGCGCCAGCAGCTCGGGGACAGGGTTCAGCGAGCAGTACTTC

clone size: .
V gene: TRBV7-9
J gene: TRBJ1-6
D gene: .
CDR3 protein: CASARTGLYNSPLHF
CDR3 DNA: TGTGCCAGCGCCAGGACCGGGCTGTATAATTCACCCCTCCACTTT

clone size: .
V gene: TRBV19
J gene: TRBJ2-1
D gene: .
CDR3 protein: CASSIGGGLYNEQFF
CDR3 DNA: TGTGCCAGTAGTATAGGTGGAGGACTCTACAATGAGCAGTTCTTC

clone size: .
V gene: TRBV7-2
J gene: TRBJ1-4
D gene: .
CDR3 protein: CASSLRATNEKLFF
CDR3 DNA: TGTGCCAGCAGCTTACGGGCAACTAATGAAAAACTGTTTTTT

clone size: .
V gene: TRBV6-5
J gene: TRBJ2-1
D gene: TRBD2
CDR3 protein: CASRWTSGRSEQFF
CDR3 DNA: TGTGCCAGCAGATGGACTAGCGGGAGGAGTGAGCAGTTCTTC

clone size: .
V gene: TRBV4-1
J gene: TRBJ2-1
D gene: .
CDR3 protein: CASSQAGYRIYNEQFF
CDR3 DNA: TGCGCCAGCAGCCAAGCTGGCTACCGGATCTACAATGAGCAGTTCTTC

clone size: .
V gene: TRBV28
J gene: TRBJ1-3
D gene: TRBD1
CDR3 protein: CASSSPGQGNSGNTIYF
CDR3 DNA: TGTGCCAGCAGTTCCCCGGGACAGGGTAATTCTGGAAACACCATATATTTT

clone size: few
V gene: TRBV6-2/TRBV6-3
J gene: TRBJ1-2
D gene: .
CDR3 protein: CASSDRGSRGYTF
CDR3 DNA: TGTGCCAGCAGTGACCGGGGGTCGAGGGGCTACACCTTC

clone size: .
V gene: TRBV7-9
J gene: TRBJ2-5
D gene: .
CDR3 protein: CASSLILAGEASVETQYF
CDR3 DNA: TGTGCCAGCAGCCTAATTTTGGCTGGGGAAGCCTCGGTGGAGACCCAGTACTTC

clone size: .
V gene: TRBV19
J gene: TRBJ1-3
D gene: TRBD1
CDR3 protein: CASSDRGFSGNTIYF
CDR3 DNA: TGTGCCAGTAGTGACAGGGGATTCTCTGGAAACACCATATATTTT

clone size: .
V gene: TRBV30
J gene: TRBJ1-1
D gene: .
CDR3 protein: CAWISYRATEAFF
CDR3 DNA: TGTGCCTGGATCTCCTACAGGGCGACTGAAGCTTTCTTT

clone size: few
V gene: TRBV5-1
J gene: TRBJ2-7
D gene: .
CDR3 protein: CASSLAELAREQYF
CDR3 DNA: TGCGCCAGCAGCTTGGCCGAATTAGCGCGGGAGCAGTACTTC